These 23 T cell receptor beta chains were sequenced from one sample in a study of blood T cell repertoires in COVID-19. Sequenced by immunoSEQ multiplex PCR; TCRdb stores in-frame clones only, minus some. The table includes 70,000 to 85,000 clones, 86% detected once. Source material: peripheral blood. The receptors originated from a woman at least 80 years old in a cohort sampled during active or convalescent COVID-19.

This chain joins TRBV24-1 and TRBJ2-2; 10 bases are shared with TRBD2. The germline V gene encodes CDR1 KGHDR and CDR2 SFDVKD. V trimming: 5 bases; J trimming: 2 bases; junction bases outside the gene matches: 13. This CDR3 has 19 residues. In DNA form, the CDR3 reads TGTGCCACCAGTGGTTGGGGGAGTTCTAGCGGGAGAAACACCGGGGAGCTGTTTTTT. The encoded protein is CATSGWGSSSGRNTGELFF.

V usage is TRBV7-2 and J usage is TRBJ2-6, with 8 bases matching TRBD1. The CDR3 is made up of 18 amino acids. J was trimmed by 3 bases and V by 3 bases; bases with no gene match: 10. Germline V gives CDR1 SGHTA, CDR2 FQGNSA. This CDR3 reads CASSLRTGTWSGANVLTF. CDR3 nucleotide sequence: TGTGCCAGCAGCTTGAGGACAGGGACCTGGAGTGGGGCCAACGTCCTGACTTTC.

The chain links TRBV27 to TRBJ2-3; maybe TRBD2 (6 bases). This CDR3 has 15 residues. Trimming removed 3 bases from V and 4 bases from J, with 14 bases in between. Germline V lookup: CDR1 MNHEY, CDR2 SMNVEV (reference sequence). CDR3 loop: CASSLEGKLADTQYF. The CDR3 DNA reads TGTGCCAGCAGTTTGGAGGGCAAATTGGCAGATACGCAGTATTTT.

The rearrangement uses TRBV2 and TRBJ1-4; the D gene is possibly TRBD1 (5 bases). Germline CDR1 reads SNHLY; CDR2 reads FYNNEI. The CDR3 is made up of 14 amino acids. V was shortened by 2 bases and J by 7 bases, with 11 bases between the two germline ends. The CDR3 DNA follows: TGTGCCAGCAGTGAACGGCAGGGCGGTGAAAAACTGTTTTTT. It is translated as CASSERQGGEKLFF.

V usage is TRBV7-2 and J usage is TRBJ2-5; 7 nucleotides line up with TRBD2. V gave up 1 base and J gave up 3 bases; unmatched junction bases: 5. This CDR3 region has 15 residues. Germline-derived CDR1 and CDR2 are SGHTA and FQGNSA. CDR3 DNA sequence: TGTGCCAGCAGCTTAGGCGGGAGTGCAGAAGAGACCCAGTACTTC. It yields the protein CASSLGGSAEETQYF.

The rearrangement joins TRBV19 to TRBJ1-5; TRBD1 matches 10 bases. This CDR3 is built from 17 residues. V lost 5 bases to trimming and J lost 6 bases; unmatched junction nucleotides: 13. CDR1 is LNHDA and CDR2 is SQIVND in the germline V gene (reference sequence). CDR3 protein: CASSSYRDRGRGQPQHF. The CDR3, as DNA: TGTGCCAGTAGTTCCTACAGGGACAGGGGTAGAGGTCAGCCCCAGCATTTT.

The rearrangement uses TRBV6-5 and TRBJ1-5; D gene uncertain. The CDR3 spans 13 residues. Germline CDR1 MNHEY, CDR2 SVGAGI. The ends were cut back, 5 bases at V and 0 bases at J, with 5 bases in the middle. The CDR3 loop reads CASSTYSNQPQHF. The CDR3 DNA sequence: TGTGCCAGCAGTACCTATAGCAATCAGCCCCAGCATTTT.

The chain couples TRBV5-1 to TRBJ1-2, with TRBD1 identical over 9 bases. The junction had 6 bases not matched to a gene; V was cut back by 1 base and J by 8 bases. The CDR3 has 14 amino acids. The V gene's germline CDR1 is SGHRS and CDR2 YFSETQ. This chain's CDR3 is CASSLQGQGIGYTF. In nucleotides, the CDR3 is TGCGCCAGCAGCTTGCAAGGACAGGGGATAGGCTACACCTTC.

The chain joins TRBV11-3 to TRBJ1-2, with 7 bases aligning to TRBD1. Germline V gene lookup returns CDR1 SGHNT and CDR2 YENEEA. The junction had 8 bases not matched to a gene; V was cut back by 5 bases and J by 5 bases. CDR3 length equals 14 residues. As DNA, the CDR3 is TGTGCCAGCAGCCTGGACAGGACTGGTTATGGCTACACCTTC. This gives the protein CASSLDRTGYGYTF.

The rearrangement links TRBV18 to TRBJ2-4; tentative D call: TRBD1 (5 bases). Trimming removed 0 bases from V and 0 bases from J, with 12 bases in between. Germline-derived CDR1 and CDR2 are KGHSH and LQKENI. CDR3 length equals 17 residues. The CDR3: CASSPPGRPVAKNIQYF. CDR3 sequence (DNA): TGTGCCAGCTCACCACCGGGGCGTCCGGTAGCCAAAAACATTCAGTACTTC.

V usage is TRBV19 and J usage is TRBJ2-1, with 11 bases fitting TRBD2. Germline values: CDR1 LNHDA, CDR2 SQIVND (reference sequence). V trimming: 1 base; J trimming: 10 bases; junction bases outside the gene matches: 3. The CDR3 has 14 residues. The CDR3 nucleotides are TGTGCCAGTAGTATAGGACTAGCGGGACGGGAGCAGTTCTTC. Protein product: CASSIGLAGREQFF.

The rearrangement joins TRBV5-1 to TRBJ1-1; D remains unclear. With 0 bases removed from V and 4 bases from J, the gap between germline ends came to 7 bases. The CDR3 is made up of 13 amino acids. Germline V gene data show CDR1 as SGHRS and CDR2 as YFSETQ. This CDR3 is CASSLGGSTEAFF. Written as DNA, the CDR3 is TGCGCCAGCAGCTTGGGCGGCAGCACTGAAGCTTTCTTT.

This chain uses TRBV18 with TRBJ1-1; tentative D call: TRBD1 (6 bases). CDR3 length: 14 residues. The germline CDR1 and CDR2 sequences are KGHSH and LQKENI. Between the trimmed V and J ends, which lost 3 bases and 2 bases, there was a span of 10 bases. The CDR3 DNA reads TGTGCCAGCTCACCGACAGGTTTAAACACTGAAGCTTTCTTT. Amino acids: CASSPTGLNTEAFF.

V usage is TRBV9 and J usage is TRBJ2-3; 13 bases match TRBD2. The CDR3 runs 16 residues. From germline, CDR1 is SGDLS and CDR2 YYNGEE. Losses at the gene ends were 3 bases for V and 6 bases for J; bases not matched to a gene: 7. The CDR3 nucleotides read TGTGCCAGCAGCGGAGGGACTAGCGGGATCTCCGATACGCAGTATTTT. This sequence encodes CASSGGTSGISDTQYF.

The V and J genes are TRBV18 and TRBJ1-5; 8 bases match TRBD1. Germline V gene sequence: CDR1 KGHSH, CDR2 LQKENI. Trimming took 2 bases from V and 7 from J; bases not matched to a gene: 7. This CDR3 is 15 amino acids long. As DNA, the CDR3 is TGTGCCAGCTCACCAGGACAGGGAGGTATGCAGCCCCAGCATTTT. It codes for CASSPGQGGMQPQHF. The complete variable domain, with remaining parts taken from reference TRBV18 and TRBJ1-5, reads NAGVMQNPRHLVRRRGQEARLRCSPMKGHSHVYWYRQLPEEGLKFMVYLQKENIIDESGMPKERFSAEFPKEGPSILRIQQVVRGDSAAYFCASSPGQGGMQPQHFGDGTRLSIL.

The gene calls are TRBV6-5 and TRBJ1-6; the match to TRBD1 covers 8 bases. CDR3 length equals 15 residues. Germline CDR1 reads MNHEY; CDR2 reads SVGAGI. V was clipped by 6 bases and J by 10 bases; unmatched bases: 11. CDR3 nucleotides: TGTGCCAGCAGAGAGCGACAGGGGTCGAGATCACCCCTCCACTTT. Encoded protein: CASRERQGSRSPLHF.

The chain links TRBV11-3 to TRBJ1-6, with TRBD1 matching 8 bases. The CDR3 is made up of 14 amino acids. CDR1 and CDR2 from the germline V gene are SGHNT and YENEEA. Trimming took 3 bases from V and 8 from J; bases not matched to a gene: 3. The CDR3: CASSLIRGHSPLHF. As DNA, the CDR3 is TGTGCCAGCAGCTTGATCAGGGGGCATTCACCCCTCCACTTT.

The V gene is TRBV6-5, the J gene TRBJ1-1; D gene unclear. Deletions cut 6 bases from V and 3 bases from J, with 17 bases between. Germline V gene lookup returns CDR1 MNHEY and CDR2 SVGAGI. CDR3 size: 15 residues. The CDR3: CASRGRGIGDTEAFF. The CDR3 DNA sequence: TGTGCCAGCAGAGGCCGGGGAATTGGGGACACTGAAGCTTTCTTT.

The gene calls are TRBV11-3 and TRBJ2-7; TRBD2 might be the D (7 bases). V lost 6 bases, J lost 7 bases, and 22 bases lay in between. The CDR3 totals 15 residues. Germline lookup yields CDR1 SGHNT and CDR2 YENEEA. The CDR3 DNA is TGTGCCAGCAGACAAAGGGGGGGCTCCGCGGAGGAGCAGTACTTC. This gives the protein CASRQRGGSAEEQYF.

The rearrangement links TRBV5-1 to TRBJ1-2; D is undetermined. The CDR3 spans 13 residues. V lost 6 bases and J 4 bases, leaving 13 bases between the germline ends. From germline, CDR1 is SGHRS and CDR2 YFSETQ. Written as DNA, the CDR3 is TGCGCCAGCACGCGGGGAGGGCTCTATGGCTACACCTTC. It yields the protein CASTRGGLYGYTF. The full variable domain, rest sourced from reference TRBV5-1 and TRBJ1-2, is KAGVTQTPRYLIKTRGQQVTLSCSPISGHRSVSWYQQTPGQGLQFLFEYFSETQRNKGNFPGRFSGRQFSNSRSEMNVSTLELGDSALYLCASTRGGLYGYTFGSGTRLTVV.

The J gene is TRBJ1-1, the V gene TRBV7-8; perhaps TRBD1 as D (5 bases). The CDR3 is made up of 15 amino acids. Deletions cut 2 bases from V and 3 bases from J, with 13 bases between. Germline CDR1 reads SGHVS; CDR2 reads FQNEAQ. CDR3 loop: CASSLSADRYTEAFF. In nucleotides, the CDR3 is TGTGCCAGCAGCTTATCGGCAGACAGATACACTGAAGCTTTCTTT.

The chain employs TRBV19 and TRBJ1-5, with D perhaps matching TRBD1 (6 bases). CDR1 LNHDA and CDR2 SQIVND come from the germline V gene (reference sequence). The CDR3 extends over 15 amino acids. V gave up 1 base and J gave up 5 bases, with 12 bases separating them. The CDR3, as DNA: TGTGCCAGTAGTATAGTCCGACAGGTCGATCAGCCCCAGCATTTT. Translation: CASSIVRQVDQPQHF. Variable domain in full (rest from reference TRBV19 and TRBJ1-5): DGGITQSPKYLFRKEGQNVTLSCEQNLNHDAMYWYRQDPGQGLRLIYYSQIVNDFQKGDIAEGYSVSREKKESFPLTVTSAQKNPTAFYLCASSIVRQVDQPQHFGDGTRLSIL.

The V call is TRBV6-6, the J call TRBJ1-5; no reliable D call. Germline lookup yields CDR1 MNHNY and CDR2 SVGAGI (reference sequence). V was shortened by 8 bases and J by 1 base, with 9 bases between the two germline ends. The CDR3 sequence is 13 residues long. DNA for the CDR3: TGTGCCAGCGCACAGACGAGCAATCAGCCCCAGCATTTT. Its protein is CASAQTSNQPQHF.